The entry below describes one T cell receptor beta chain. As yet, its antigen is unknown. These data are taken from a study of T-cell memory formation after mild COVID-19. The wider study: For the most part, TCR clusters were specific to one donor.

TCR alpha and TCR beta cDNA libraries with sample barcodes and UMIs came from 5'RACE using constant-segment primers. One entry per CDR3 protein, called by TCRdb with MiXCR from the 5' RACE reads. The sample shows around 250,000 distinct CDR3 sequences, 7.5% to 10% of them seen only once. General observations from the study: CD4/CD8 balance characterized clones contracting day 15 to 85, and CD4+ skew characterized later expanders. CD8+ contracting clones occupied EMRA, while CD4+ ones occupied mainly CM and EM.

Material: PBMCs or a T cell subset sorted from them (not recorded which). This receptor was obtained from a man younger than 35 who had mild COVID-19 (a few samples of this study predate the infection). Cell type and time point are not known.

CDR3 coding DNA: TGTGCCAGCAGCTCTAGGACGGTGACCGGGGAGCTGTTTTTT. The encoded protein is CASSSRTVTGELFF. The J gene is TRBJ2-2, the V gene TRBV9; no clear D gene. Trimming took off 4 bases at V and 5 bases at J, with 12 bases between the two ends. CDR1 is SGDLS and CDR2 is YYNGEE in the germline V gene. This CDR3 has 14 amino acids.